This TCR beta chain originates from a study of OX40 agonist ivuxolimab in advanced cancers. Study context: Partial responses occurred in three patients (one hepatocellular carcinoma, two cutaneous melanoma).

The table came from immunoSEQ multiplex PCR; TCRdb's copy has only in-frame clones and leaves some out. In the table there are some 73,000 clones, 80% to 90% of which are singletons. Germline-derived CDR1 and CDR2 are SGHRS and YFSETQ. V trimming: 6 bases; J trimming: 1 base; junction bases outside the gene matches: 4. There are 14 residues in the CDR3. The material sequenced was CD4+ or CD8+ T cells sorted from blood, taken in a trial of the OX40 agonist ivuxolimab. The J gene is TRBJ2-5, the V gene TRBV5-1, with 9 bases lining up with TRBD1. The TCR sequence derives from an adult with an advanced solid tumor such as melanoma, head and neck, liver or kidney cancer. As DNA, the CDR3 is TGCGCCAGCAAGGGACAGGGCTTCCAAGAGACCCAGTACTTC. This translates into CASKGQGFQETQYF.